One and the same sample provided the 6 T cell receptor beta chains below, sequenced in a study of blood T cell repertoires in COVID-19 (dated by TCRdb to between 2020 and 2021). The library was generated by the immunoSEQ multiplex PCR assay. The immuneACCESS repertoire file appears here via TCRdb, limited to in-frame rearrangements. These files lack a portion of the clones; in checked studies, under half of the deficit traces to unresolved V genes, and the cause of the others is not known. This sample holds some 70,000 clones; more than 70% were observed only once. The ten largest clones take up around 10% of the sample. Sequenced sample: PBMCs or T cells enriched from blood (not recorded which). The receptors here all came from a woman aged 40 to 49 who had recovered from COVID-19.

The chain has TRBV7-6 and TRBJ1-5; 8 bases fit TRBD1. The CDR3 spans 18 residues. J gave up 3 bases and V 1 base, and 11 bases lay outside the gene matches. Germline V gene sequence: CDR1 SGHVS, CDR2 FNYEAQ. The CDR3 region is CASSLGVGGQDNNQPQHF. Written as DNA, the CDR3 is TGTGCCAGCAGCTTAGGTGTCGGGGGACAGGATAACAATCAGCCCCAGCATTTT. Together with reference TRBV7-6 and TRBJ1-5, the CDR3 gives the full variable domain: GAGVSQSPRYKVTKRGQDVALRCDPISGHVSLYWYRQALGQGPEFLTYFNYEAQQDKSGLPNDRFSAERPEGSISTLTIQRTEQRDSAMYRCASSLGVGGQDNNQPQHFGDGTRLSIL.

This clone was detected only a few times. The V gene is TRBV24-1, the J gene TRBJ1-5, with 8 bases fitting TRBD1. Germline assignment: CDR1 KGHDR and CDR2 SFDVKD. The CDR3 runs to 17 residues. The ends lost 0 bases at V and 3 bases at J; junction bases unmatched: 6. CDR3 bases: TGTGCCACCAGTGATTTGCTCGGCAGGGGGCCCAATCAGCCCCAGCATTTT. Protein: CATSDLLGRGPNQPQHF.

The V and J genes are TRBV4-1 and TRBJ2-7; TRBD1 is a possible D gene (6 bases). Germline CDR1 reads MGHRA; CDR2 reads YSYEKL. V shed 1 base and J shed 0 bases, with 7 bases lying between them. This CDR3 is 14 amino acids long. The CDR3 bases are TGCGCCAGCAGCCAAGGGACAGTCTCCTACGAGCAGTACTTC. Protein product: CASSQGTVSYEQYF.

This chain connects TRBV2 to TRBJ2-3; 8 bases match TRBD2. V shed 2 bases, J shed 3 bases, and the junction held 4 bases outside the gene matches. From germline, CDR1 is SNHLY and CDR2 FYNNEI. The CDR3 covers 15 residues. The CDR3 DNA is TGTGCCAGCAGTGAATGGGGCGGGGGGACAGATACGCAGTATTTT. Protein product: CASSEWGGGTDTQYF.

This clone was picked up a small number of times. The V and J genes are TRBV6-4 and TRBJ2-6; 8 bases match TRBD1. Germline loops: CDR1 MRHNA, CDR2 SNTAGT. CDR3 length equals 15 residues. V lost 2 bases and J lost 3; bases outside the gene matches: 0. The CDR3 DNA follows: TGTGCCAGCAGTGACGACAGGGGTGGGGCCAACGTCCTGACTTTC. This encodes CASSDDRGGANVLTF.

This clone appeared a single time. The chain couples TRBV4-1 to TRBJ1-1; 7 positions agree with TRBD1. Germline values: CDR1 MGHRA, CDR2 YSYEKL. With V trimmed by 1 base and J by 1 base, 3 bases remained unmatched. The CDR3 sequence is 15 residues long. The CDR3 DNA reads as TGCGCCAGCAGCCAAGGGCGACAGGGGAACACTGAAGCTTTCTTT. Its translation is CASSQGRQGNTEAFF.